Many counts were recorded for the clone carrying this TCR beta chain. Its antigen is not identified. The authors made TCR beta libraries by quantitative 5'-RACE with molecular barcodes. MiXCR was run by TCRdb on the 5' RACE reads, yielding one entry per CDR3 protein. The sample has about 220,000 distinct CDR3 sequences, 25% to 30% seen once. The source of the sample is a study of CD8 T cells in ankylosing spondylitis. Broader study findings: Ankylosing spondylitis blood seemed to carry a telltale TCR beta motif made of several highly homologous variants. Those disease-linked clones were CD8+; they were also relatively rare in peripheral blood. As reported, disease-linked clones showed significant enrichment in matched ankylosing spondylitis synovial fluid.

The CDR3 has 12 amino acids. J is TRBJ2-7 and V is TRBV21-1; the D call of TRBD1 is as the table states it, not checked on the DNA. TRBV21-1 is deemed a pseudogene. The source of this sequence is a male donor with ankylosing spondylitis or in good health (not recorded which). What was sequenced was blood, either unsorted or a sorted T cell fraction (not recorded which). The CDR3 loop is CASKRGGHEQYF. The CDR3 nucleotides read TGTGCCAGCAAGAGAGGGGGCCACGAGCAGTACTTC.